The 27 T cell receptor beta chains listed next were all sequenced from one sample in a study of OX40 agonist ivuxolimab in advanced cancers. Receptor amplification or capture employed the immunoSEQ multiplex PCR assay. This immuneACCESS table, as held by TCRdb, lists in-frame sequences with V and J called but not all clones. Of the missing ones, under half trace to an unresolved V gene in checked studies; the others have no known cause. The table for this sample lists roughly 36,000 clones; around 83% of them were counted only once. The top ten constitute less than 2% of the sample. The specimen was CD4+ or CD8+ T cells sorted from blood, collected in a trial of the OX40 agonist ivuxolimab. All receptors derive from an adult with an advanced solid tumor such as melanoma, head and neck, liver or kidney cancer.

The V and J genes are TRBV6-4 and TRBJ2-3, with 8 bases identical to TRBD2. The CDR3 is made up of 15 amino acids. Trimming cost V 0 bases and J 1 base; bases outside gene matches: 0. Germline CDR1 and CDR2: MRHNA and SNTAGT. CDR3 residues: CASSDSGLGTDTQYF. The CDR3 region has the DNA TGTGCCAGCAGTGACTCGGGACTAGGCACAGATACGCAGTATTTT.

V usage is TRBV30 and J usage is TRBJ2-7; 9 nucleotides line up with TRBD1. J was trimmed by 3 bases and V by 4 bases; bases with no gene match: 7. The CDR3 runs to 14 residues. Germline V gives CDR1 GTSNPN, CDR2 SVGIG (reference sequence). The CDR3 loop reads CAWKYGTGYYEQYF. CDR3 DNA sequence: TGTGCCTGGAAGTACGGGACAGGGTACTACGAGCAGTACTTC. Drawing the rest from reference TRBV30 and TRBJ2-7, the complete variable domain is SQTIHQWPATLVQPVGSPLSLECTVEGTSNPNLYWYRQAAGRGLQLLFYSVGIGQISSEVPQNLSASRPQDRQFILSSKKLLLSDSGFYLCAWKYGTGYYEQYFGPGTRLTVT.

The chain has TRBV9 and TRBJ2-3; D tentatively fits TRBD1 or TRBD2 (6 bases each). Trimming removed 4 bases at V and 2 bases at J, with 20 bases between. CDR3 size: 17 residues. The V gene's germline CDR1 is SGDLS and CDR2 YYNGEE. The CDR3 DNA is TGTGCCAGCAGCCCCCCGGGGGCCAGCGTCAACACAGATACGCAGTATTTT. Its protein is CASSPPGASVNTDTQYF.

This chain joins TRBV7-2 and TRBJ2-4; D might be TRBD1 (7 bases). Between the trimmed V and J ends, which lost 5 bases and 0 bases, there was a span of 14 bases. Germline CDR1 SGHTA, CDR2 FQGNSA. This CDR3 has 16 residues. CDR3 sequence reads: CASSAEGARAKNIQYF. The CDR3 bases are TGTGCCAGCAGCGCGGAGGGGGCTCGAGCCAAAAACATTCAGTACTTC.

The V and J genes are TRBV28 and TRBJ2-7; D is uncertain. The CDR3 consists of 15 residues. The V end lost 7 bases, the J end lost 0 bases, and 16 bases lay between the germline ends. Germline CDR1 and CDR2: MDHEN and SYDVKM. CDR3 amino acids: CASTPLGRISYEQYF. CDR3 DNA sequence: TGTGCCAGCACCCCCCTCGGGCGTATCTCCTACGAGCAGTACTTC.

The chain is built from TRBV13 and TRBJ2-7; D is perhaps TRBD2 (5 bases). CDR3 length equals 13 residues. Trimming removed 8 bases from V and 0 bases from J, with 11 bases in between. Germline CDR1 PRHDT, CDR2 FYEKMQ (reference sequence). The CDR3 here is CASLERSSYEQYF. CDR3 nucleotides: TGTGCCAGCCTAGAGCGGAGCTCCTACGAGCAGTACTTC.

This clone was seen a handful of times. The rearrangement links TRBV7-6 to TRBJ2-2; D gene ambiguous. The germline V and J ends were trimmed by 1 base and 4 bases, with 7 bases remaining between them. Germline V lookup: CDR1 SGHVS, CDR2 FNYEAQ. The CDR3 runs to 14 residues. CDR3 nucleotide sequence: TGTGCCAGCAGCTTAGAGACAACCACCGGGGAGCTGTTTTTT. It codes for CASSLETTTGELFF.

This chain connects TRBV6-1 to TRBJ2-5, with TRBD1 as a possible D gene (5 bases). V was shortened by 5 bases and J by 5 bases, with 15 bases between the two germline ends. CDR3 length: 14 amino acids. Germline CDR1 and CDR2: MNHNS and SASEGT. The CDR3 region is CASSPRIAGETQYF. CDR3 sequence (DNA): TGTGCCAGCAGTCCCCGAATAGCAGGGGAGACCCAGTACTTC.

J is TRBJ1-3 and V is TRBV5-1, with D perhaps matching TRBD1 (6 bases). Germline CDR1 is SGHRS and CDR2 is YFSETQ. Trimming cost V 3 bases and J 0 bases, with 13 bases left between them. The CDR3 extends over 16 amino acids. As DNA, the CDR3 is TGCGCCAGCAGCTCCGCAGGACAGAGCTCTGGAAACACCATATATTTT. Translation: CASSSAGQSSGNTIYF. Using reference TRBV5-1 and TRBJ1-3 for the parts outside the CDR3, the full variable domain is KAGVTQTPRYLIKTRGQQVTLSCSPISGHRSVSWYQQTPGQGLQFLFEYFSETQRNKGNFPGRFSGRQFSNSRSEMNVSTLELGDSALYLCASSSAGQSSGNTIYFGEGSWLTVV.

The rearrangement uses TRBV6-5 and TRBJ1-1; D might be TRBD1 (6 bases). CDR3 length equals 14 residues. Trimming shortened V by 5 bases and J by 0 bases, and 10 bases separated the two germline ends. Germline values: CDR1 MNHEY, CDR2 SVGAGI. The CDR3 is CASSAGQVNTEAFF. The CDR3 DNA reads TGTGCCAGCAGTGCGGGACAAGTGAACACTGAAGCTTTCTTT.

CDR3 in amino acids: CASSPDRLTGELFF. DNA for the CDR3: TGTGCCAGCTCGCCGGATAGGCTAACCGGGGAGCTGTTTTTT. The chain employs TRBV18 and TRBJ2-2; D uncertain. Germline-derived CDR1 and CDR2 are KGHSH and LQKENI. The CDR3 runs to 14 residues. Trimming took 6 bases from V and 5 from J, leaving 13 bases between them. The full variable domain, in which reference TRBV18 and TRBJ2-2 provide the parts outside the CDR3, is NAGVMQNPRHLVRRRGQEARLRCSPMKGHSHVYWYRQLPEEGLKFMVYLQKENIIDESGMPKERFSAEFPKEGPSILRIQQVVRGDSAAYFCASSPDRLTGELFFGEGSRLTVL.

This rearrangement joins TRBV19 to TRBJ2-5; tentative D call: TRBD2 (5 bases). The CDR3 runs 14 residues. CDR1 is LNHDA and CDR2 is SQIVND in the germline V gene (reference sequence). Trimming took off 5 bases at V and 2 bases at J, with 12 bases between the two ends. CDR3 nucleotide sequence: TGTGCCAGTAGTGAATCTTCGGGGCAAGAGACCCAGTACTTC. Translated, it gives CASSESSGQETQYF. Combining the CDR3 with reference TRBV19 and TRBJ2-5 gives the whole variable domain DGGITQSPKYLFRKEGQNVTLSCEQNLNHDAMYWYRQDPGQGLRLIYYSQIVNDFQKGDIAEGYSVSREKKESFPLTVTSAQKNPTAFYLCASSESSGQETQYFGPGTRLLVL.

Only a few counts were recorded for this clone. This chain connects TRBV11-2 to TRBJ1-6; D remains unclear. Germline V CDR1 and CDR2: SGHAT, FQNNGV. V was pared by 4 bases and J by 0 bases, with 4 bases between. CDR3 length: 14 amino acids. CDR3 DNA: TGTGCCAGCAGCTCGAGCTCCTATAATTCACCCCTCCACTTT. Translation: CASSSSSYNSPLHF. Together with reference TRBV11-2 and TRBJ1-6, the CDR3 gives the full variable domain: EAGVAQSPRYKIIEKRQSVAFWCNPISGHATLYWYQQILGQGPKLLIQFQNNGVVDDSQLPKDRFSAERLKGVDSTLKIQPAKLEDSAVYLCASSSSSYNSPLHFGNGTRLTVT.

This clone was recorded only once. The chain joins TRBV6-1 to TRBJ1-5; possibly TRBD1 for D (6 bases). The CDR3 consists of 12 residues. Per germline, CDR1 MNHNS and CDR2 SASEGT. The V end was cut by 6 bases, the J end by 7 bases, with 10 bases between. This chain's CDR3 is CASRGQNQPQHF. The CDR3 nucleotides are TGTGCCAGCAGGGGACAAAACCAGCCCCAGCATTTT.

This chain joins TRBV5-6 and TRBJ1-5; the D is unclear. Germline V gives CDR1 SGHDT, CDR2 YYEEEE. V lost 0 bases and J lost 0, with 7 bases in between. CDR3 size: 15 residues. The CDR3 coding sequence is TGTGCCAGCAGCTTGGGCGGCTATAGCAATCAGCCCCAGCATTTT. It yields the protein CASSLGGYSNQPQHF.

Of note for this clone: This CDR3 is also generated by other DNA sequences in the sample. This chain uses TRBV25-1 with TRBJ1-5; TRBD1 aligns across 8 bases. The CDR3 is made up of 14 amino acids. CDR1 MGHDK and CDR2 SYGVNS come from the germline V gene. Trimming took 6 bases from V and 8 from J; bases not matched to a gene: 9. CDR3 nucleotide sequence: TGTGCCAGCAGGGCGGGACAGGTCGGGAAGCCCCAGCATTTT. It encodes CASRAGQVGKPQHF.

This chain connects TRBV27 to TRBJ1-6; maybe TRBD1 (6 bases). Between the trimmed V and J ends, which lost 7 bases and 6 bases, there was a span of 13 bases. The CDR3 contains 14 residues. The germline V gene has CDR1 MNHEY and CDR2 SMNVEV (reference sequence). CDR3 amino acids: CASNIQGPNSPLHF. CDR3 nucleotide sequence: TGTGCCAGCAATATACAGGGACCTAATTCACCCCTCCACTTT.

V gene TRBV4-2 combines with J gene TRBJ2-3; D gene ambiguous. The CDR3 totals 14 residues. The germline V gene has CDR1 LGHNA and CDR2 YNFKEQ. V lost 3 bases to trimming and J lost 1 base, with 8 bases between them. The CDR3: CASSQSGGTDTQYF. In DNA, the CDR3 is TGTGCCAGCAGCCAGTCAGGTGGCACAGATACGCAGTATTTT.

The V call is TRBV5-6, the J call TRBJ1-2; 9 nucleotides match TRBD1. J gave up 2 bases and V 4 bases, and 9 bases lay outside the gene matches. This CDR3 comprises 16 residues. Germline V gives CDR1 SGHDT, CDR2 YYEEEE. CDR3 in amino acids: CASSRLTGTGNYGYTF. As DNA, the CDR3 is TGTGCCAGCAGCCGTCTGACCGGGACAGGGAACTATGGCTACACCTTC.

The chain uses TRBV6-1 and TRBJ1-1; 9 nucleotides agree with TRBD1. V lost 5 bases, J lost 10 bases, and 8 bases stayed unmatched. This CDR3 is 13 amino acids long. Germline CDR1 and CDR2: MNHNS and SASEGT. The CDR3 DNA reads as TGTGCCAGCAGTTTGAACAGGGGGCTTGTAGCTTTCTTT. It yields the protein CASSLNRGLVAFF.

This chain uses TRBV6-6 with TRBJ2-5; TRBD1 matches at 10 bases. Germline V gene sequence: CDR1 MNHNY, CDR2 SVGAGI (reference sequence). The CDR3 has 15 amino acids. J was trimmed by 6 bases and V by 3 bases; bases with no gene match: 7. This chain's CDR3 is CASSYAGTGEKTQYF. CDR3 sequence (DNA): TGTGCCAGCAGTTATGCCGGGACAGGGGAAAAGACCCAGTACTTC.

This clone was observed once. The V call is TRBV2, the J call TRBJ2-7; D is uncertain. CDR3 length: 11 amino acids. Germline lookup yields CDR1 SNHLY and CDR2 FYNNEI. Trimming took off 5 bases at V and 3 bases at J, with 5 bases between the two ends. CDR3: CASSYFYEQYF. The DNA for the CDR3 is TGTGCCAGCAGTTACTTCTACGAGCAGTACTTC.

The chain employs TRBV10-3 and TRBJ2-1; 7 bases line up with TRBD1. CDR1 is ENHRY and CDR2 is SYGVKD in the germline V gene. The V gene end was trimmed by 6 bases and the J gene end by 12 bases; junction bases not matched to a gene: 5. The CDR3 is made up of 11 amino acids. CDR3 sequence (DNA): TGTGCCATCAGCGACAGGGCTCGGCAGTTCTTC. Translation: CAISDRARQFF.

J is TRBJ1-5 and V is TRBV30, with 7 nucleotides matching TRBD1. The CDR3 consists of 14 residues. V was clipped by 4 bases and J by 6 bases; unmatched bases: 9. From germline, CDR1 is GTSNPN and CDR2 SVGIG (reference sequence). This CDR3 is CAWNLQGLGQPQHF. In nucleotides, the CDR3 is TGTGCCTGGAATCTACAGGGGTTAGGTCAGCCCCAGCATTTT.

This chain links TRBV11-2 with TRBJ1-4, with D possibly being TRBD1 (6 bases). The CDR3 extends over 13 amino acids. Germline V gene lookup returns CDR1 SGHAT and CDR2 FQNNGV. V was clipped by 5 bases and J by 8 bases, with 12 bases between them. The CDR3 is CASSAGQGEKLFF. The CDR3 DNA reads as TGTGCCAGCAGCGCGGGACAAGGGGAAAAACTGTTTTTT.

The rearrangement links TRBV19 to TRBJ1-5; no definite D call. This CDR3 comprises 15 residues. V dropped 0 bases and J dropped 3 bases, with 9 bases sitting between them. The germline V gene encodes CDR1 LNHDA and CDR2 SQIVND (reference sequence). This CDR3 is CASSIEGRSNQPQHF. The CDR3 coding sequence is TGTGCCAGTAGTATAGAGGGCAGGTCCAATCAGCCCCAGCATTTT.

The chain employs TRBV6-4 and TRBJ2-7; D possibly corresponds to TRBD1 (6 bases). V was clipped by 10 bases and J by 2 bases, with 30 bases between them. Germline V gives CDR1 MRHNA, CDR2 SNTAGT. CDR3 size: 18 residues. The CDR3 protein is CAMDSSDSIPGDAYEQYF. In nucleotides, the CDR3 is TGTGCCATGGACAGCAGTGACTCGATCCCAGGGGACGCCTACGAGCAGTACTTC.